This paragraph reports one T cell receptor (beta chain). The clone's antigen remains unknown. Base qualities are not recorded, but no much larger clone differs from it by a single base. TCRbeta CDR3 regions were amplified from genomic DNA by means of the immunoSEQ Assay, a bias-controlled multiplex PCR. Under the source paper's analysis protocol: The number of nucleated cells in each sample was estimated by amplification of reference gene primers within the assay. Sequence reads were collapsed and filtered to measure the absolute abundance of every unique TCRbeta CDR3 rearrangement. For each sample, productive Simpson clonality was calculated by taking the square root of Simpson's diversity index across productive rearrangements. Imported from immuneACCESS, the table was reduced by TCRdb to in-frame sequences with V and J called. These copies leave out some clones; in studies compared against another copy, an unresolved V gene accounts for under half, and the cause of the remainder is not known. The DNA was the basis for D and trimming; V, J and clone size are from that table. The sample yields over 120,000 clones; approximately 88% were counted once. Around 1.7% of the sample is taken by the ten largest.

Based on the germline V gene (reference sequence), the CDR1 and CDR2 sequences are LNHDA and SQIVND. Clipping removes 5 bases from V and 7 bases from J, with 11 as the unmatched junction base count. The CDR3 spans 15 residues, from the cysteine through the phenylalanine. The retained sequence is limited to the CDR3, 45 bases, with the frame set at the first base. These data come from a study of blood T cell repertoires in COVID-19 (dated by TCRdb to 2020 to 2022). About the investigation overall: Samples covering the acute and convalescent phases of COVID-19 were provided by collaborators in the United States, Italy and Spain. The dataset comprised deeply sampled blood TCRbeta repertoires from subjects exposed to, actively infected with, or recovered from COVID-19. The prospective study material was composed of cDNA or gDNA derived from T cells, B-cell-depleted T cells, or PBMCs. The samples were drawn from the first 160 participants of the ongoing ImmuneRACE study and from under 1,500 subjects provided by 6 global collaborators. Where HLA class I and class II types were available, the types were taken from metadata supplied by the sample provider, not from assay-based typing. The repertoires were made available in a free public database intended to serve as a resource for research on the immune response to SARS-CoV-2. Sample metadata almost always included a de-identified subject ID, COVID-19 status, age in years and sex. Overall results and qualifications from the work: How much clinical and demographic metadata was included differed by source and by participant, and the metadata was provided uncurated.

Each collaborating institution followed its own protocols to collect whole blood in K2EDTA tubes. For TCRbeta analysis, collaborators shipped samples as frozen whole blood, isolated PBMCs, or DNA extracted from either of those sample types. Sequencing was carried out using peripheral blood. The source is a woman in her 50s with acute or convalescent COVID-19. The chain was built from TRBV19 and TRBJ1-2, and TRBD1 aligns with 9 junction nucleotides. The nucleotides are TGTGCCAGTAGTCCCGAACAGGGGGCGTTTGGTGGCTACACCTTC. Its translation is CASSPEQGAFGGYTF.